One TCR beta chain is described in this entry. Its specificity is unknown. The data were taken from a study of cytomegalovirus exposure and HLA in healthy donors. The PCR ran on 60 Vbeta and 13 Jbeta primers. The repertoire was sequenced with immunoSEQ multiplex PCR; TCRdb's copy has only in-frame clones and lacks some. Found here are more than 85,000 clones, roughly 80% of them singletons; the top ten hold 2% to 2.5%. Overall study results and limits: It was reported in a later analysis that an Asian-associated ancestry cluster showed fewer N-insertions than the 666-donor mean. It was taken for granted in presence/absence analyses that sequencing depth across donors was roughly uniform. The authors confirmed in vitro that a few CMV-associated chains were specific for CMV antigens. Researchers reported from a later analysis that most CMV-associated TCR beta chains appeared HLA-restricted.

This CDR3 comprises 15 residues. Germline assignment: CDR1 MGHRA and CDR2 YSYEKL. V shed 0 bases, J shed 1 base, and the junction held 2 bases outside the gene matches. This sequence originates from a boy between 10 and 17 years old in good health and CMV-seronegative. Sample: PBMCs. The chain employs TRBV4-1 and TRBJ2-7; TRBD1 aligns across 8 bases. This CDR3 reads CASSQETGVSYEQYF. In DNA, the CDR3 is TGCGCCAGCAGCCAAGAGACAGGGGTTTCCTACGAGCAGTACTTC.